This TCR beta chain was captured in a study of graft-versus-host responses after intestinal transplantation. Of note for this clone: Its antigen is unknown.

The CDR3 extends over 13 amino acids. Germline CDR1 SEHNR, CDR2 FQNEAQ (reference sequence). Trimming took off 5 bases at V and 0 bases at J, with 7 bases between the two ends. Produced via immunoSEQ multiplex PCR; TCRdb's table is partial and in-frame only. The sample includes more than 95,000 clones, approximately 93% of them seen just once. V is TRBV7-9 and J is TRBJ1-1; no reliable D call. Source: unstimulated CD8+ T cells sorted from spleen or lymph node cells, taken before intestinal transplant. This clonotype originated in a human donor who received an intestinal transplant. The CDR3 sequence is CASSGWMNTEAFF. Written as DNA, the CDR3 is TGTGCCAGCAGCGGATGGATGAACACTGAAGCTTTCTTT.